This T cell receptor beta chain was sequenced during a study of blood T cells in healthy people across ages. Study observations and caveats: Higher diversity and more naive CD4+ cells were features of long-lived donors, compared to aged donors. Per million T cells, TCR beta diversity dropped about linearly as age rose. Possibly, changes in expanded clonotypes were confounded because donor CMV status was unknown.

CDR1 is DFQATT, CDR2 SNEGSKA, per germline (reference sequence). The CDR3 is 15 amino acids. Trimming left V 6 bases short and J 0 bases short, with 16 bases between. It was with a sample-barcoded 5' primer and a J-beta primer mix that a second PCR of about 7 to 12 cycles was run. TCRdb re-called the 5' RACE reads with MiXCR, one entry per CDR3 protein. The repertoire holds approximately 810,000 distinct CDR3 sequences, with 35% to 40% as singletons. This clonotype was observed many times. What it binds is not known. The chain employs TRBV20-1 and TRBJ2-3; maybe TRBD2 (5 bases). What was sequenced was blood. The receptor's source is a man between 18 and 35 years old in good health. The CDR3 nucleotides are TGCAGTGCCCCCCAACTAGAGAGGAGCACAGATACGCAGTATTTT. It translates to CSAPQLERSTDTQYF.